This TCR beta chain was observed in a study of CD4+ T cells in melanoma. Method: immunoSEQ multiplex PCR; TCRdb's copy keeps in-frame clones and lacks some. The repertoire holds approximately 6,600 clones, with 60% to 80% as singletons. The CDR3 has 14 residues. Germline-derived CDR1 and CDR2 are SGDLS and YYNGEE. Trimming took off 0 bases at V and 2 bases at J, with 9 bases between the two ends. V usage is TRBV9 and J usage is TRBJ2-7; tentative D call: TRBD2 (5 bases). Sequencing was done on a sample of cells from a culture (not recorded whether cultured in vitro). This TCR derives from a human donor with melanoma. CDR3 sequence: CASSVDGDTYEQYF. The CDR3 nucleotides are TGTGCCAGCAGCGTAGACGGGGATACCTACGAGCAGTACTTC.